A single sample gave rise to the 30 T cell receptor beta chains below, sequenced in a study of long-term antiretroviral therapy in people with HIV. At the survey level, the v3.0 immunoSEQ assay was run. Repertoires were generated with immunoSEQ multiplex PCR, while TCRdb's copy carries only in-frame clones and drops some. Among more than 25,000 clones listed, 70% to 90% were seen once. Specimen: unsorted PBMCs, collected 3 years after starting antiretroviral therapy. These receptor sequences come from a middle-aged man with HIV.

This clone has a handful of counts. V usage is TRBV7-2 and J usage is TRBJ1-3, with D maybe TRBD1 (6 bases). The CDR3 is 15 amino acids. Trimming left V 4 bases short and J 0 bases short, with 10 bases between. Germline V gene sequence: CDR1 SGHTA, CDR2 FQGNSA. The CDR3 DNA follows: TGTGCCAGCAGCTCGGACAGCTTCTCTGGAAACACCATATATTTT. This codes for CASSSDSFSGNTIYF.

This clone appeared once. The CDR3 loop is CASSRASSYEQYF. The CDR3, as DNA: TGTGCCAGCAGCAGGGCCAGCTCCTACGAGCAGTACTTC. The chain carries TRBV7-2 and TRBJ2-7; D is ambiguous. The CDR3 runs 13 residues. Trimming took off 5 bases at V and 0 bases at J, with 8 bases between the two ends. The germline gives CDR1 SGHTA, CDR2 FQGNSA.

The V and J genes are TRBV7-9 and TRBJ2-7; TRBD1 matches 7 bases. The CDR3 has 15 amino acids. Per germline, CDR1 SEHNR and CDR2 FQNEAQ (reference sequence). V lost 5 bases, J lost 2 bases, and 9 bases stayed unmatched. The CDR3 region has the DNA TGTGCCAGCAGCCCAGCCCAGGGGGATCCCTACGAGCAGTACTTC. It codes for CASSPAQGDPYEQYF.

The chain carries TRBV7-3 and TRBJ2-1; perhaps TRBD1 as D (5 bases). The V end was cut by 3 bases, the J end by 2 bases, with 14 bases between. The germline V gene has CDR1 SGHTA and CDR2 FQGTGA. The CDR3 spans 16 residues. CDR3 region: CASSLGQGGTYNEQFF. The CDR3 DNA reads TGTGCCAGCAGCTTGGGGCAGGGTGGCACCTACAATGAGCAGTTCTTC.

The CDR3 DNA reads TGTGCCAGCTCACCACCGCGGGTGGGAACCGGGGAGCTGTTTTTT. It translates to CASSPPRVGTGELFF. The V call is TRBV18, the J call TRBJ2-2, with a tentative D call TRBD2 (5 bases). V was shortened by 0 bases and J by 5 bases, with 10 bases between the two germline ends. The germline gives CDR1 KGHSH, CDR2 LQKENI. The CDR3 contains 15 residues.

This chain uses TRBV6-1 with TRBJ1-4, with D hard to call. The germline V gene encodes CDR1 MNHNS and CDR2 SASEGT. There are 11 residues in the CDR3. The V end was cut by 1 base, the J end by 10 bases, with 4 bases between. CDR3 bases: TGTGCCAGCAGTGAAGTTGGAAAACTGTTTTTT. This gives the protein CASSEVGKLFF.

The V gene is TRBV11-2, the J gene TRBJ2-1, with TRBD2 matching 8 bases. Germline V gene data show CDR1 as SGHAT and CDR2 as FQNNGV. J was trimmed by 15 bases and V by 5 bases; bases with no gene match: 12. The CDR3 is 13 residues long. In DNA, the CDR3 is TGTGCCAGCAGCATACTAACCCGGCGGGAGGCGTTCTTC. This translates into CASSILTRREAFF.

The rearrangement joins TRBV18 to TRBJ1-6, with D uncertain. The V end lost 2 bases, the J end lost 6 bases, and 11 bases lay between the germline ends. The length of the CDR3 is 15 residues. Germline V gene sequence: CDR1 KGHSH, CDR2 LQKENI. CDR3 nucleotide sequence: TGTGCCAGCTCACCAAACTCTGGGTTTAATTCACCCCTCCACTTT. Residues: CASSPNSGFNSPLHF.

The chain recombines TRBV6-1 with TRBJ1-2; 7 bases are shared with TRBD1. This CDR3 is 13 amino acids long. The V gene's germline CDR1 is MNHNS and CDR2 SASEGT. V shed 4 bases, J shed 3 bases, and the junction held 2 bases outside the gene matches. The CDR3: CASSVTGDYGYTF. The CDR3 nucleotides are TGTGCCAGCAGTGTCACAGGGGACTATGGCTACACCTTC.

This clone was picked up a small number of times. The CDR3 region has the DNA TGTGCCAGCAGTGAATCCGGACTCTACGAGCAGTACTTC. Amino acids: CASSESGLYEQYF. The chain links TRBV25-1 to TRBJ2-7; D perhaps matches TRBD2 (5 bases). Looked up from germline, CDR1 is MGHDK and CDR2 is SYGVNS. The CDR3 totals 13 residues. V lost 1 base to trimming and J lost 3 bases, with 7 bases between them.

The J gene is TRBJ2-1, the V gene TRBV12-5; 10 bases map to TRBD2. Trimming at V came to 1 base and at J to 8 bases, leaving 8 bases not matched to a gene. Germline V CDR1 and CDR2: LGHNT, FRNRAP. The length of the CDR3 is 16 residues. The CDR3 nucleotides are TGTGCTAGTGGTTTGGACAATAGCGGGAGGCTATATGAGCAGTTCTTC. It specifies CASGLDNSGRLYEQFF. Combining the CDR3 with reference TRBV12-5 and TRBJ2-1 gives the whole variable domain DARVTQTPRHKVTEMGQEVTMRCQPILGHNTVFWYRQTMMQGLELLAYFRNRAPLDDSGMPKDRFSAEMPDATLATLKIQPSEPRDSAVYFCASGLDNSGRLYEQFFGPGTRLTVL.

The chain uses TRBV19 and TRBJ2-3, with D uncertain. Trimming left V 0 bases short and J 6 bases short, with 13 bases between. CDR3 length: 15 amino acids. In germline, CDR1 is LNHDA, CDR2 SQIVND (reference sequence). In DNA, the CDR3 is TGTGCCAGTAGTATAGACCGCGGATCGACGGATACGCAGTATTTT. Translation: CASSIDRGSTDTQYF.

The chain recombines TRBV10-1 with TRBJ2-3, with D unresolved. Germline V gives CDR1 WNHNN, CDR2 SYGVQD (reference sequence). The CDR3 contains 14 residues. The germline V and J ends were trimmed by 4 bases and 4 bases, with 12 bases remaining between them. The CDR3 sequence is CASSASQVSDTQYF. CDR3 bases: TGCGCCAGCAGTGCGAGTCAGGTATCAGATACGCAGTATTTT.

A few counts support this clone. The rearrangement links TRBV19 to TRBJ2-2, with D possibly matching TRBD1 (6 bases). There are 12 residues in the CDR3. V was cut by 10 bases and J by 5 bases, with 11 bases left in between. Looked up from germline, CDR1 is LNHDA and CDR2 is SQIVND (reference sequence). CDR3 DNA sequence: TGTGCCATCCAACAGGGTACCGGGGAGCTGTTTTTT. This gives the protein CAIQQGTGELFF.

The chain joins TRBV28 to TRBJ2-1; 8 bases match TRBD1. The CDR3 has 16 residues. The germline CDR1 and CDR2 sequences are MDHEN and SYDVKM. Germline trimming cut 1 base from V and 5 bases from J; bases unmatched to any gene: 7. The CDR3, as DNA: TGTGCCAGCAGTTTATATCAGGGGGCAGATGACAATGAGCAGTTCTTC. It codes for CASSLYQGADDNEQFF. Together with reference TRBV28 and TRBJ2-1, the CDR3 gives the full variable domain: DVKVTQSSRYLVKRTGEKVFLECVQDMDHENMFWYRQDPGLGLRLIYFSYDVKMKEKGDIPEGYSVSREKKERFSLILESASTNQTSMYLCASSLYQGADDNEQFFGPGTRLTVL.

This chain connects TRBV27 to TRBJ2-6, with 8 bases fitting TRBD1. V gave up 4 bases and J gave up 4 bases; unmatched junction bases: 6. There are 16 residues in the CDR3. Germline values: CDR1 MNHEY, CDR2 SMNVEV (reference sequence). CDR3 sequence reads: CASSWTGWEGANVLTF. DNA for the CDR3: TGTGCCAGCAGTTGGACAGGGTGGGAAGGGGCCAACGTCCTGACTTTC.

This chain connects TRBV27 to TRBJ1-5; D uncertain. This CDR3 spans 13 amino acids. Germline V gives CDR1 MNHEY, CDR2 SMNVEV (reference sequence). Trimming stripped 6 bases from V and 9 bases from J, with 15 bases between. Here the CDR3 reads CASSSDGFGPQHF. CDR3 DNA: TGTGCCAGCAGCTCCGACGGATTCGGGCCCCAGCATTTT.

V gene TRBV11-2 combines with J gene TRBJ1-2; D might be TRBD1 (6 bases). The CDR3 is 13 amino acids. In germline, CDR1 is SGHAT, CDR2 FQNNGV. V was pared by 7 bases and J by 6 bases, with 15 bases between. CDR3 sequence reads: CASKTTGDNGYTF. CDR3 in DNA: TGTGCCAGCAAAACGACAGGAGACAATGGCTACACCTTC. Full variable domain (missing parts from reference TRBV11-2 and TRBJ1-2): EAGVAQSPRYKIIEKRQSVAFWCNPISGHATLYWYQQILGQGPKLLIQFQNNGVVDDSQLPKDRFSAERLKGVDSTLKIQPAKLEDSAVYLCASKTTGDNGYTFGSGTRLTVV.

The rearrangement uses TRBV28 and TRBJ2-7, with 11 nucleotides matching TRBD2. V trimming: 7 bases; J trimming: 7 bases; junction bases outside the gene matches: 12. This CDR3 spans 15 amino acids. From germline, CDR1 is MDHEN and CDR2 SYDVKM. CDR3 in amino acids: CASTPGTSGLWEQYF. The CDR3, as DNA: TGTGCCAGCACTCCCGGGACTAGCGGTCTCTGGGAGCAGTACTTC.

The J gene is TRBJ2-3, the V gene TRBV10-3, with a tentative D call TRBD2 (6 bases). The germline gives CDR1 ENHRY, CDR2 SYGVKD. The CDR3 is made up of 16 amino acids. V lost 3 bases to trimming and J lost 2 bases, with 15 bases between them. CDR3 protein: CAISDGWGVSTDTQYF. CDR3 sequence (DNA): TGTGCCATCAGTGATGGGTGGGGGGTATCCACAGATACGCAGTATTTT.

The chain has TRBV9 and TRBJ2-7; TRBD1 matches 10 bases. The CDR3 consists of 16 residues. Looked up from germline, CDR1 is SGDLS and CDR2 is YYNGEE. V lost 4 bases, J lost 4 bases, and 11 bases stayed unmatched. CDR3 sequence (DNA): TGTGCCAGCAGCCCCCGACAGGGGGCGGCCGGATACGAGCAGTACTTC. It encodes CASSPRQGAAGYEQYF.

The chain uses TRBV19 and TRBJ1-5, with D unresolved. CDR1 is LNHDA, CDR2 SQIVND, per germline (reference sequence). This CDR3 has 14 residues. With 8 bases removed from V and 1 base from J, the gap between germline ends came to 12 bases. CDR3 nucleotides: TGTGCCAGTTGTCCTACGGGAAGCAATCAGCCCCAGCATTTT. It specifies CASCPTGSNQPQHF.

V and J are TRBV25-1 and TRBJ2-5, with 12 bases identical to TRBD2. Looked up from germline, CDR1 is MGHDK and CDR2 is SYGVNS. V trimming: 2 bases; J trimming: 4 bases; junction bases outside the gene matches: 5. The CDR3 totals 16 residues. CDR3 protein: CASSEPRLAGVETQYF. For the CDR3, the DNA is TGTGCCAGCAGTGAACCCCGACTAGCGGGAGTAGAGACCCAGTACTTC.

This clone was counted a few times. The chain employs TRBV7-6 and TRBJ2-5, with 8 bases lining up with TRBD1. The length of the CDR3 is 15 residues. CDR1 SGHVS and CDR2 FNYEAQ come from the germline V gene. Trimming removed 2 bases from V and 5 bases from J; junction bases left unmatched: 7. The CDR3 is CASSLLGQGAETQYF. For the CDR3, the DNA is TGTGCCAGCAGCTTACTCGGACAGGGTGCGGAGACCCAGTACTTC.

The chain's CDR3 is CASSLKLDAEAFF. The CDR3 DNA reads TGCGCCAGCAGCCTCAAGTTGGACGCTGAAGCTTTCTTT. V and J are TRBV5-1 and TRBJ1-1; D unclear. The CDR3 length is 13 residues. Germline V gives CDR1 SGHRS, CDR2 YFSETQ. V lost 4 bases and J lost 6, with 13 bases in between.

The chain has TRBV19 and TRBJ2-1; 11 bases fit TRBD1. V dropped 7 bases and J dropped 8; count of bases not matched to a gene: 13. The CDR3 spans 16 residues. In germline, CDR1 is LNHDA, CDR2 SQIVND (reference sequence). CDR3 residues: CASTQGTGGFGDEQFF. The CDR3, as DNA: TGTGCCAGTACCCAAGGGACAGGGGGTTTTGGAGATGAGCAGTTCTTC.

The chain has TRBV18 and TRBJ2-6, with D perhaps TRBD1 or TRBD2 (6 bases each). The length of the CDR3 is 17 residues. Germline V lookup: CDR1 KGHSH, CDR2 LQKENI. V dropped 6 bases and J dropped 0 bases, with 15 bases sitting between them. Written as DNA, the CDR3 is TGTGCCAGCTCTCAAATAGAGGGGGGCTCTGGGGCCAACGTCCTGACTTTC. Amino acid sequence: CASSQIEGGSGANVLTF.

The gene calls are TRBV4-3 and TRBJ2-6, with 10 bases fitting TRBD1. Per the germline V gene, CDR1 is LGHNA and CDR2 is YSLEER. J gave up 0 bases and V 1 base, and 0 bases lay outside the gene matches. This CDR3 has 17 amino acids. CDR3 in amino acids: CASSQGTGGSGANVLTF. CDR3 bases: TGCGCCAGCAGCCAAGGGACAGGGGGCTCTGGGGCCAACGTCCTGACTTTC.

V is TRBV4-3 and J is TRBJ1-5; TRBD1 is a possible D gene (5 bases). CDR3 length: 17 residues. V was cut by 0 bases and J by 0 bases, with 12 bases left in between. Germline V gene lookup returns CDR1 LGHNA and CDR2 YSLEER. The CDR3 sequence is CASSQDWGGYSNQPQHF. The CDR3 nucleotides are TGCGCCAGCAGCCAAGACTGGGGGGGGTATAGCAATCAGCCCCAGCATTTT.

In nucleotides, the CDR3 is TGTGCCAGCAGCCGATCGAACGGGGATACGCAGTATTTT. The encoded protein is CASSRSNGDTQYF. The chain recombines TRBV7-2 with TRBJ2-3; D call uncertain. The CDR3 spans 13 residues. The V gene lost 5 bases and the J gene lost 6 bases, with 12 bases spanning the gap. Per germline, CDR1 SGHTA and CDR2 FQGNSA.